This entry is about one T cell receptor beta chain. The data originate from a study of T-cell reconstitution after alpha-beta-depleted transplantation in children. Trimming removed 6 bases from V and 4 bases from J, with 15 bases in between. The CDR3 contains 14 residues. Germline CDR1 and CDR2: MRHNA and SNTAGT. The TCRbeta library was prepared with unique molecular identifiers. Using its own MiXCR run on the PCR reads, TCRdb lists one record per CDR3 protein. The sample carries nearly 550,000 distinct CDR3 sequences, approximately 20% recorded once. The TCR originated in a human donor who donated a stem cell graft to a child with acute lymphoblastic leukemia. Sequencing used PBMCs from the stem cell graft donor, obtained from the stem cell graft. J is TRBJ1-2 and V is TRBV6-4, with D perhaps TRBD1 (5 bases). In DNA form, the CDR3 reads TGTGCCAGCAGACCCGACAGAGAGGGCTATGGCTACACCTTC. Amino acids: CASRPDREGYGYTF.